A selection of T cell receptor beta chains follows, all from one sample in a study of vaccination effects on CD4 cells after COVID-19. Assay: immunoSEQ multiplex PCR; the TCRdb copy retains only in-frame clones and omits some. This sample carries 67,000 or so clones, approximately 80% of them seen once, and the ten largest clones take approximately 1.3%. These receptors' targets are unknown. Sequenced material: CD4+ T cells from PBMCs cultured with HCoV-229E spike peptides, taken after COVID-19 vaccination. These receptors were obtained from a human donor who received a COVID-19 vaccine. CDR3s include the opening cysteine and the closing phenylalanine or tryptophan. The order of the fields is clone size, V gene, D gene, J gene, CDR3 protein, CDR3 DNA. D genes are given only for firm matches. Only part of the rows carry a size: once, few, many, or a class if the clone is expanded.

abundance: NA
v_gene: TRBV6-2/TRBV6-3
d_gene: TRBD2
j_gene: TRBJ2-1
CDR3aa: CASSFEPGLVKPLTNEQFF
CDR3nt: TGTGCCAGCAGTTTCGAACCGGGACTAGTAAAGCCACTGACAAATGAGCAGTTCTTC

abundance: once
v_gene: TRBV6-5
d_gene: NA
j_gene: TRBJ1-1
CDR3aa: CASRSRVGRNTEAFF
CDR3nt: TGTGCCAGCAGGTCCCGGGTCGGCAGGAACACTGAAGCTTTCTTT

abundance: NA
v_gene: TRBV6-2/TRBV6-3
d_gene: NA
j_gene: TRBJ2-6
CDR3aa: CASSQDFSGANVLTF
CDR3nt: TGTGCCAGCAGCCAGGATTTCTCTGGGGCCAACGTCCTGACTTTC

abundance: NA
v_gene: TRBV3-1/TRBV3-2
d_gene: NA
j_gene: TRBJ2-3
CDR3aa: CASSQVGDTQYF
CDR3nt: TGTGCCAGCAGCCAGGTTGGGGATACGCAGTATTTT

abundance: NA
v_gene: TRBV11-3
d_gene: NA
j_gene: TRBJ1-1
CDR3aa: CASSGGPGTEAFF
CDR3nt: TGTGCCAGCAGCGGGGGGCCGGGTACTGAAGCTTTCTTT

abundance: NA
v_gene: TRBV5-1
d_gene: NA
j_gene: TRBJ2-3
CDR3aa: CASSFNSGGPTDTQYF
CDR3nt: TGCGCCAGCAGCTTTAATTCCGGGGGGCCGACAGATACGCAGTATTTT

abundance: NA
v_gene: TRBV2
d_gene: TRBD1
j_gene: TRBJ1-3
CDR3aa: CASRNRDRDGNTIYF
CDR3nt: TGTGCCAGCAGGAACCGTGACAGGGATGGAAACACCATATATTTT

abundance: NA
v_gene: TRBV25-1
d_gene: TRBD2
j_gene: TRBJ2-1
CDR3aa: CASRIAGGYNEQFF
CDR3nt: TGTGCCAGCAGAATAGCGGGGGGTTACAATGAGCAGTTCTTC

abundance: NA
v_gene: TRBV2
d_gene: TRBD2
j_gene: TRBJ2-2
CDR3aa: CASSVLAGAGELFF
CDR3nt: TGTGCCAGCAGTGTGTTAGCGGGGGCCGGGGAGCTGTTTTTT

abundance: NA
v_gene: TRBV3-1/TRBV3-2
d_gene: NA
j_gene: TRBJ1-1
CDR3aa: CASSQDLRPNTEAFF
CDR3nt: TGTGCCAGCAGCCAAGATCTACGGCCGAACACTGAAGCTTTCTTT

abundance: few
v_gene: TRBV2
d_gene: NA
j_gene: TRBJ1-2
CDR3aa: CASSESIGGDSYGYTF
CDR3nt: TGTGCCAGCAGTGAGTCTATTGGGGGAGACTCTTATGGCTACACCTTC

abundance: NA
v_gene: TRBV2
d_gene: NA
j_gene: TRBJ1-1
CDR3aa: CASSIEQGNTEAFF
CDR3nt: TGTGCCAGCAGCATCGAACAGGGGAACACTGAAGCTTTCTTT

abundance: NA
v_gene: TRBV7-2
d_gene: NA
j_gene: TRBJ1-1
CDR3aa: CASSLASRGPYPTEAFF
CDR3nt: TGTGCCAGCAGCTTAGCGTCAAGGGGCCCTTACCCAACTGAAGCTTTCTTT

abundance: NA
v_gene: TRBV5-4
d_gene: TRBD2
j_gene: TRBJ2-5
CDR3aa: CASSAPPGGETQYF
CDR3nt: TGTGCCAGCAGCGCCCCCCCGGGAGGCGAGACCCAGTACTTC

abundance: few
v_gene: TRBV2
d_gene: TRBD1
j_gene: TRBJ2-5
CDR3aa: CASRRDREDF
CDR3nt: TGTGCCAGCCGCCGGGACAGGGAAGACTTC

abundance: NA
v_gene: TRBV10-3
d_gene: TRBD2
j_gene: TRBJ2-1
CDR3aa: CAIRGGEGNEQFF
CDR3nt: TGTGCCATCAGAGGAGGGGAGGGCAATGAGCAGTTCTTC

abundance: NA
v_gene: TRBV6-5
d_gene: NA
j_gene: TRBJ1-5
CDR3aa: CASVYFSDQPQHF
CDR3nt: TGTGCCAGCGTCTATTTTTCGGATCAGCCCCAGCATTTT

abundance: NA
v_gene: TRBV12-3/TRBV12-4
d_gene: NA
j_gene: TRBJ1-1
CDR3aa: CASSLQDTEAFF
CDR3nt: TGTGCCAGCAGTTTACAGGACACTGAAGCTTTCTTT

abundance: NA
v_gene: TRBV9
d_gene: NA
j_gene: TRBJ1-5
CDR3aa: CASSPQSGGINQPQHF
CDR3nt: TGTGCCAGCAGCCCACAGTCTGGGGGGATCAATCAGCCCCAGCATTTT

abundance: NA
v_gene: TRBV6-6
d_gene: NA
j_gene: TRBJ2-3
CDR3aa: CASSYSWLGVGDTQYF
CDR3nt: TGTGCCAGCAGTTATAGTTGGCTAGGAGTGGGAGATACGCAGTATTTT

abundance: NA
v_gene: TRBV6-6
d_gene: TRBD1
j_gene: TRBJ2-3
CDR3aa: CASSFPTGGRTDTQYF
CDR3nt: TGTGCCAGCAGTTTCCCGACAGGGGGACGCACAGATACGCAGTATTTT

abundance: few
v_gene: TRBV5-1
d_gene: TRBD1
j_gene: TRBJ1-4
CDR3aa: CASSFSGTGVNEKLFF
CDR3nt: TGCGCCAGCAGCTTCTCCGGGACAGGGGTTAATGAAAAACTGTTTTTT

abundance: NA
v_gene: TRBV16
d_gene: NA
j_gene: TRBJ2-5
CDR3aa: CASSRGSNQETQYF
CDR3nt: TGTGCCAGCAGCCGCGGTTCGAATCAAGAGACCCAGTACTTC

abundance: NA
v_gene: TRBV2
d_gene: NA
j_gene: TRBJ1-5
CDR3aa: CASGPLRGSQHF
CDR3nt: TGTGCCAGCGGACCGCTTAGGGGTTCCCAGCATTTT

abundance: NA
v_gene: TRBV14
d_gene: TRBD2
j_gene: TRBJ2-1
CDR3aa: CASSLLAGGLDEQFF
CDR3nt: TGTGCCAGCAGCCTTCTAGCGGGGGGGCTGGATGAGCAGTTCTTC

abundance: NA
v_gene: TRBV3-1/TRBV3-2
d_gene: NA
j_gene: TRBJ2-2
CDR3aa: CASTRTGELFF
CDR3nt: TGTGCCAGCACTAGAACCGGGGAGCTGTTTTTT

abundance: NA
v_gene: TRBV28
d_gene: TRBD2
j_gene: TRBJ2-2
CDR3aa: CASRYLAGGPSPGELFF
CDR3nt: TGTGCCAGCAGATACCTAGCGGGGGGGCCTTCCCCCGGGGAGCTGTTTTTT